This entry describes one TCR beta chain. The data originate from a study of blood T cell repertoires in COVID-19. Study as a whole: Some COVID-19 samples were acute and others convalescent; all came from the United States, Italy and Spain. The cDNA or gDNA used as material had been derived from T cells, B-cell-depleted T cells, or PBMCs.

Looked up from germline, CDR1 is SGHVS and CDR2 is FQNEAQ. Trimming cost V 3 bases and J 7 bases, with 10 bases left between them. This CDR3 has 13 residues. Assay: immunoSEQ multiplex PCR; the TCRdb copy retains only in-frame clones and omits some. The sample holds some 300,000 clones, roughly 88% seen once. Sequenced material: peripheral blood. The receptor was isolated from a woman between 25 and 40 years old who had recovered from COVID-19. This chain links TRBV7-8 with TRBJ2-1, with D possibly being TRBD1 (5 bases). The CDR3 DNA follows: TGTGCCAGCAGCTTTGGACAAATGAATGAGCAGTTCTTC. Translating gives CASSFGQMNEQFF.